These 14 T cell receptor beta chains were sequenced from one sample in a study of CD8+ T cells in alopecia areata. Treatment given: oral pan-JAK inhibitor, 5-10 mg twice daily. Extracted RNA was reverse transcribed into cDNA, the sequencing template. The assay was immunoSEQ multiplex PCR, and TCRdb's table has in-frame clones only and misses some. The sample yields under 350,000 clones, 58% seen once. The sample here was CD4+ T cells sorted from blood, taken at week 24, from a patient treated with tofacitinib. These receptors were taken from a human donor with alopecia areata.

This clone was counted only a few times. The chain combines TRBV30 with TRBJ2-1, with 7 bases matching TRBD2. V was clipped by 2 bases and J by 3 bases; unmatched bases: 4. Germline lookup yields CDR1 GTSNPN and CDR2 SVGIG (reference sequence). The CDR3 covers 14 residues. CDR3 residues: CAWSRTRYYNEQFF. In nucleotides, the CDR3 is TGTGCCTGGAGTCGGACTAGGTACTACAATGAGCAGTTCTTC.

A few counts support this clone. V gene TRBV14 combines with J gene TRBJ2-3, with 8 nucleotides matching TRBD1. The CDR3 has 17 amino acids. Germline V CDR1 and CDR2: SGHDN, FVKESK. V lost 2 bases, J lost 2 bases, and 9 bases stayed unmatched. CDR3 coding DNA: TGTGCCAGCAGCCAAATGGAGGGCAGGGGGCCCACAGATACGCAGTATTTT. Its translation: CASSQMEGRGPTDTQYF.

The chain carries TRBV5-1 and TRBJ1-6; no clear D gene. CDR1 and CDR2 (germline): SGHRS, YFSETQ. This CDR3 contains 14 residues. The germline V and J ends were trimmed by 0 bases and 7 bases, with 8 bases remaining between them. CDR3 protein: CASSLGSGNSPLHF. In DNA form, the CDR3 reads TGCGCCAGCAGCTTGGGGTCTGGGAATTCACCCCTCCACTTT.

The gene calls are TRBV15 and TRBJ2-3, with D maybe TRBD1 (5 bases). Between the trimmed V and J ends, which lost 0 bases and 2 bases, there was a span of 9 bases. CDR3 length: 15 residues. Germline loops: CDR1 LNHNV, CDR2 YYDKDF (reference sequence). The CDR3 reads CATSRDRQYTDTQYF. The CDR3 bases are TGTGCCACCAGCAGAGATCGACAGTACACAGATACGCAGTATTTT.

This clone was picked up a small number of times. The same CDR3 arises from other DNA sequences in this sample as well. This chain links TRBV30 with TRBJ2-1; TRBD1 matches at 10 bases. CDR1 is GTSNPN and CDR2 is SVGIG in the germline V gene (reference sequence). Trimming removed 1 base from V and 7 bases from J; junction bases left unmatched: 1. The CDR3 totals 13 residues. In DNA, the CDR3 is TGTGCCTGGAGTGGACAGGGGGCAAATGAGCAGTTCTTC. Its translation: CAWSGQGANEQFF. Supplemented by reference TRBV30 and TRBJ2-1, the full variable domain reads SQTIHQWPATLVQPVGSPLSLECTVEGTSNPNLYWYRQAAGRGLQLLFYSVGIGQISSEVPQNLSASRPQDRQFILSSKKLLLSDSGFYLCAWSGQGANEQFFGPGTRLTVL.

This sequence joins TRBV29-1 and TRBJ1-2; a weak D match, TRBD1 (6 bases). The germline V and J ends were trimmed by 5 bases and 0 bases, with 13 bases remaining between them. The CDR3 has 14 residues. Germline CDR1 is SQVTM and CDR2 is ANQGSEA. The CDR3 DNA reads TGCAGCGTTCCGAGACAGGCAGCTAACTATGGCTACACCTTC. Encoded protein: CSVPRQAANYGYTF. Drawing the rest from reference TRBV29-1 and TRBJ1-2, the complete variable domain is SAVISQKPSRDICQRGTSLTIQCQVDSQVTMMFWYRQQPGQSLTLIATANQGSEATYESGFVIDKFPISRPNLTFSTLTVSNMSPEDSSIYLCSVPRQAANYGYTFGSGTRLTVV.

This sequence joins TRBV4-1 and TRBJ1-6; D unclear. The V and J ends lost 0 bases and 0 bases respectively, with 12 bases between them. The CDR3 loop spans 18 amino acids. Germline V lookup: CDR1 MGHRA, CDR2 YSYEKL. In DNA, the CDR3 is TGCGCCAGCAGCCAAGATCGGCGTAGGAGCTCCTATAATTCACCCCTCCACTTT. Translated: CASSQDRRRSSYNSPLHF.

A remark on this clone: Distinct nucleotide sequences in the sample also encode this CDR3. The V and J genes are TRBV2 and TRBJ2-5, with a possible D match to TRBD1 (5 bases). The CDR3 consists of 12 residues. Germline V lookup: CDR1 SNHLY, CDR2 FYNNEI. V lost 4 bases and J lost 4, with 7 bases in between. Here the CDR3 DNA reads TGTGCCAGCAGTGGCCAGGGAGAGACCCAGTACTTC. It is translated as CASSGQGETQYF.

This clone was detected ten times or more. The chain recombines TRBV7-2 with TRBJ2-3; D possibly corresponds to TRBD1 (6 bases). The germline CDR1 and CDR2 sequences are SGHTA and FQGNSA. The V and J ends lost 2 bases and 2 bases respectively, with 11 bases between them. The CDR3 is 15 amino acids. Here the CDR3 reads CASSLLGADTDTQYF. The CDR3 DNA is TGTGCCAGCAGCTTATTGGGGGCCGACACAGATACGCAGTATTTT. The entire variable domain, with the rest obtained from reference TRBV7-2 and TRBJ2-3, is as follows: GAGVSQSPSNKVTEKGKDVELRCDPISGHTALYWYRQSLGQGLEFLIYFQGNSAPDKSGLPSDRFSAERTGGSVSTLTIQRTQQEDSAVYLCASSLLGADTDTQYFGPGTRLTVL.

This clone came up a few times. The chain uses TRBV7-8 and TRBJ2-5, with 9 bases that match TRBD2. Per germline, CDR1 SGHVS and CDR2 FQNEAQ. V lost 4 bases and J lost 4; bases outside the gene matches: 13. The CDR3 has 17 amino acids. The CDR3 DNA sequence: TGTGCCAGCAGCTCAGGAAGGCGCGGGGGGGCAATAGAGACCCAGTACTTC. Its protein is CASSSGRRGGAIETQYF.

The rearrangement links TRBV19 to TRBJ1-1; possible D gene TRBD1, 6 bases. V was trimmed by 7 bases and J by 1 base, leaving 19 bases between them. The germline CDR1 and CDR2 sequences are LNHDA and SQIVND (reference sequence). CDR3 length equals 16 residues. The CDR3 loop is CASTTDARGGNTEAFF. The DNA for the CDR3 is TGTGCCAGTACCACGGACGCCAGGGGAGGGAACACTGAAGCTTTCTTT.

This clone was counted only a few times. The chain joins TRBV2 to TRBJ2-7; a possible D gene is TRBD1 (5 bases). Per germline, CDR1 SNHLY and CDR2 FYNNEI. CDR3 length: 14 amino acids. With 1 base removed from V and 7 bases from J, the gap between germline ends came to 14 bases. Written as DNA, the CDR3 is TGTGCCAGCAGTGAAGAGGCGACAGCGATAGAGCAGTACTTC. It specifies CASSEEATAIEQYF.

The chain links TRBV5-4 to TRBJ2-3; D is unresolved. The CDR3 length is 15 residues. Germline V CDR1 and CDR2: SGHNT, YYREEE (reference sequence). Between the trimmed V and J ends, which lost 3 bases and 1 base, there was a span of 12 bases. The CDR3 spells CASSSSTIRTDTQYF. CDR3 bases: TGTGCCAGCAGCTCCTCTACGATCCGCACAGATACGCAGTATTTT.

In its sample, this clone was seen a few times. This chain connects TRBV6-6 to TRBJ2-1; D tentatively fits TRBD1 or TRBD2 (7 bases each). Per the germline V gene, CDR1 is MNHNY and CDR2 is SVGAGI (reference sequence). The V gene lost 7 bases and the J gene lost 9 bases, with 19 bases spanning the gap. This CDR3 has 14 residues. The CDR3 loop is CASTGGGFVGEQFF. The CDR3 bases are TGTGCCAGCACAGGGGGGGGGTTTGTTGGTGAGCAGTTCTTC.